This TCR beta chain was identified during a study of PD-L1 blockade in urothelial cancer (dated by TCRdb to 2016 to 2017). Broadly, across the study: Therapy was started in about 2014 for all patients, and atezolizumab 1,200 mg was administered intravenously every 3 weeks. About nine tenths of the roughly 29 patients were males with bladder-origin urothelial cancer, and about 65% of the 29 reported a prior smoking history. Patients had an ECOG performance status of 0 or 1 and had received between 0 and 3 prior chemotherapy regimens. Blood samples were analyzed at 3 weeks after treatment start (second dose) and at 6 weeks after treatment start. Blood samples gave median yields of around 150,000 T cells and tens of thousands of unique TCRs, along with a median clonality of around 0.075. Somatic, immune and clinical correlates of response to PD-L1 blockade with atezolizumab in urothelial cancer were the focus of an exploratory multi-omic analysis. Pretreatment tumor samples and matched peripheral blood, collected serially before and after atezolizumab treatment, underwent TCR sequencing. Durable clinical benefit meant progression-free survival longer than 6 months, and TCR features were also tested against progression-free and overall survival. Whole exome sequencing and RNA sequencing of pretreatment tumors were performed alongside TCR sequencing in the same patients. Durable clinical benefit was achieved by nine patients but not by the remaining 20. Under 30 patients had pretreatment blood TCR-seq, about 25 had at least one posttreatment blood collection, and about 25 had tumor TCR-seq.

A word on this clone: Its cognate antigen has yet to be identified. Within one base of it there is no much larger clone, and no base qualities were kept.

From its cysteine to its phenylalanine, the CDR3 spans 14 amino acids. Of the read, only the CDR3 DNA is kept; its 42 bases are in frame from base 1. A distance of 13 bases separates the germline ends of V and J, which lose 3 bases and 7 bases respectively. The germline V gene supplies CDR1 SGHRS and CDR2 YFSETQ. Points the paper makes about the study in general: Because the sample size was small (n of about 30) and many of the analyses were exploratory, the results are meant to be hypothesis-generating. Improved progression-free and overall survival was associated with having pretreatment peripheral blood TCR clonality below the median. Greater expansion of tumor-associated TCR clones in peripheral blood 3 weeks after the start of treatment was observed in patients with durable benefit (n of about 21, p = 0.022).

A cohort of approximately 30 patients with locally advanced or metastatic urothelial carcinoma, treated at Memorial Sloan Kettering on a trial protocol, was included. Peripheral blood mononuclear cells were collected from each patient pretreatment and during treatment, giving between 1 and 8 total time points per patient. The Qiagen DNeasy Blood extraction kit was used to purify genomic DNA from total PBMCs and from tumor samples. PBMCs were collected pretreatment and during treatment, and were isolated and stored as previously described. Synthetic TCR analog templates were spiked into each PCR so that absolute template abundance could be estimated from read counts. Using the immunoSEQ assay, TCRbeta CDR3 regions were amplified from genomic DNA with bias-controlled V and J gene primers. Sequencing of rearranged TCRbeta segments was performed at approximately 20X coverage. The authors' analysis ran thus. Sequencing errors were corrected by clustering, and CDR3s were annotated against IMGT so that V, D and J genes could be assigned. Only productive TCRbeta rearrangements were used in downstream analyses, excluding out-of-frame or stop-codon sequences. Clonality was calculated as one minus the Shannon entropy normalized by the log of the number of unique productive sequences. Clones differing between time points or between blood and tumor were identified using Fisher's exact test with Benjamini-Hochberg correction, with an adjusted p below 0.01 applied as the threshold. TCRdb stores this immuneACCESS table with in-frame sequences only. Part of the clones is absent; in the studies checked, under half of the shortfall reflects unresolved V genes, and no reason is known for the rest. V and J calls and clone size follow that table, whereas D and trimming were derived from the DNA. The sample contains roughly 60,000 clones, over 75% of them found a single time. The top ten clonotypes cover 4% to 5% of the sample.

Sequencing was performed on PBMCs, taken around atezolizumab (anti-PD-L1) treatment. The sequence is built from TRBV5-1 and TRBJ1-4; TRBD1 could be the D gene, as 6 bases match. The receptor was isolated from a man between 65 and 85 years old with urothelial cancer. The sequence in DNA is TGCGCCAGCAGCTCGGGGGGGCTCGGTGAAAAACTGTTTTTT. It codes for CASSSGGLGEKLFF.